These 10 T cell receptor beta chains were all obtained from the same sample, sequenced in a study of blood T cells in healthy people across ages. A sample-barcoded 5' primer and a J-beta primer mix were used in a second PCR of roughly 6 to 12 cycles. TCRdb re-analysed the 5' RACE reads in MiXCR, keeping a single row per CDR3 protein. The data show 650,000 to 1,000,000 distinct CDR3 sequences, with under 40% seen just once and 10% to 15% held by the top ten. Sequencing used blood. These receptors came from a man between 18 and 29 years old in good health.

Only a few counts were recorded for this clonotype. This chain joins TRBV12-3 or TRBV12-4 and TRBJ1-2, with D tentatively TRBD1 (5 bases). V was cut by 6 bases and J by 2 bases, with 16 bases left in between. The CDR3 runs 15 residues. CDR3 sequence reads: CASSLVRGGNYGYTF. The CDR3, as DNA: TGTGCCAGCAGCCTTGTACGGGGCGGGAACTATGGCTACACCTTC.

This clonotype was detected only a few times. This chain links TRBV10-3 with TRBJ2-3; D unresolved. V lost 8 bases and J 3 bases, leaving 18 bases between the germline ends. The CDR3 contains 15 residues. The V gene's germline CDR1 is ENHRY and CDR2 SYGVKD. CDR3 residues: CAISPETGYTDTQYF. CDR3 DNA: TGTGCCATCTCCCCTGAGACTGGGTATACAGATACGCAGTATTTT.

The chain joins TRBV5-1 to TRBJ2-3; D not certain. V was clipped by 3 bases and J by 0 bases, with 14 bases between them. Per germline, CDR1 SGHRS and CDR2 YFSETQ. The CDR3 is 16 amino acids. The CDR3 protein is CASSSMGHPSTDTQYF. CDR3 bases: TGCGCCAGCAGCTCGATGGGTCATCCTAGCACAGATACGCAGTATTTT.

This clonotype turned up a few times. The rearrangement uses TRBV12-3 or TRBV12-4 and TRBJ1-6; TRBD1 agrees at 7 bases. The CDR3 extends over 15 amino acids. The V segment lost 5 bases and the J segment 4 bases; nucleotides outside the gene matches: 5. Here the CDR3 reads CASSISRGYNSPLHF. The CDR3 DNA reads TGTGCCAGCAGTATCTCCAGGGGGTATAATTCACCCCTCCACTTT.

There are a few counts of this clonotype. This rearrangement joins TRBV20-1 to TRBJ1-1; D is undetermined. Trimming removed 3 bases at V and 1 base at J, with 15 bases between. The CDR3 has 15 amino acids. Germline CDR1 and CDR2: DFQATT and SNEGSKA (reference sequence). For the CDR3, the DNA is TGCAGTGCTAGGACCCTACCCCCTCGGAACACTGAAGCTTTCTTT. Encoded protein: CSARTLPPRNTEAFF.

DNA of the CDR3: TGTGCCAGCAGTTTAATGGGGGACAGTAGAGCCAAAAACATTCAGTACTTC. The encoded protein is CASSLMGDSRAKNIQYF. This chain uses TRBV28 with TRBJ2-4; TRBD1 aligns across 7 bases. Germline values: CDR1 MDHEN, CDR2 SYDVKM. The CDR3 length is 17 residues. J was trimmed by 0 bases and V by 2 bases; bases with no gene match: 7.

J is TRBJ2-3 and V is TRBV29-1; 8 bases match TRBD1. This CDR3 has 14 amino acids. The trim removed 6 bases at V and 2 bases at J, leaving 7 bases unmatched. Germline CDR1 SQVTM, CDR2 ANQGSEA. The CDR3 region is CSVVDRGHTDTQYF. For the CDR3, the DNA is TGCAGCGTGGTAGACAGGGGTCACACAGATACGCAGTATTTT.

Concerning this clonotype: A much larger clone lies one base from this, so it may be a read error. The CDR3 is CASSLRGGQGTDTQYF. The CDR3, as DNA: TGTGCCAGCAGTCTTAGGGGGGGACAGGGAACAGATACGCAGTATTTT. The genes are TRBV12-3 or TRBV12-4 and TRBJ2-3; 9 bases line up with TRBD1. J gave up 3 bases and V 5 bases, and 9 bases lay outside the gene matches. The CDR3 is 16 amino acids.

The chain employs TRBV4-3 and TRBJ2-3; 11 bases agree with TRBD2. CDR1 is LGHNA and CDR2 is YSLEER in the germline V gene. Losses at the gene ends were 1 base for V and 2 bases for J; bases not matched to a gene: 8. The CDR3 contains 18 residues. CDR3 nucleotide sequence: TGCGCCAGCAGCCAAGGGCCTTCGACTAGCGGGGACACAGATACGCAGTATTTT. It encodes CASSQGPSTSGDTDTQYF.

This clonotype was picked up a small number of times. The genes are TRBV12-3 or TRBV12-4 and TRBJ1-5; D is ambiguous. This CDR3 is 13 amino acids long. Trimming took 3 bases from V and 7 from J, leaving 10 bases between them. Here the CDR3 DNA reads TGTGCCAGCAGTTTCACTCCTGGACAGCCCCAGCATTTT. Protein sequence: CASSFTPGQPQHF.